These 4 T cell receptor beta chains share one sample of origin, sequenced in a study of T cell changes during pregnancy in multiple sclerosis. Clones were read by immunoSEQ multiplex PCR, and TCRdb kept only the in-frame ones, dropping some. The sample carries 65,000 to 75,000 clones, roughly 92% recorded once. The source material was CD8+ T cells from peripheral blood mononuclear cells, sampled in the third trimester of pregnancy. These receptors all come from a female donor in good health, enrolled as a control in a pregnancy study.

The chain is built from TRBV15 and TRBJ2-7, with TRBD1 matching over 10 bases. CDR1 LNHNV and CDR2 YYDKDF come from the germline V gene (reference sequence). The CDR3 runs to 14 residues. V gave up 5 bases and J gave up 5 bases; unmatched junction bases: 6. This CDR3 reads CATSGQGVTHEQYF. Here the CDR3 DNA reads TGTGCCACCAGCGGACAGGGGGTCACCCACGAGCAGTACTTC.

This clone has only one observation. The V and J genes are TRBV6-5 and TRBJ1-1; possibly TRBD1 for D (6 bases). From germline, CDR1 is MNHEY and CDR2 SVGAGI. V shed 5 bases and J shed 0 bases, with 13 bases lying between them. The CDR3 spans 15 residues. This CDR3 reads CASSLTRTVNTEAFF. CDR3 in DNA: TGTGCCAGCAGTCTAACCAGGACAGTGAACACTGAAGCTTTCTTT.

The chain has TRBV11-3 and TRBJ1-2; D gene uncertain. The CDR3 runs 14 residues. V was cut by 4 bases and J by 0 bases, with 9 bases left in between. Germline V gives CDR1 SGHNT, CDR2 YENEEA. As DNA, the CDR3 is TGTGCCAGCAGCTCGGGTACACCTAACTATGGCTACACCTTC. Residues: CASSSGTPNYGYTF.

The chain has TRBV19 and TRBJ2-2; D possibly corresponds to TRBD1 (6 bases). This CDR3 is 16 amino acids long. Trimming pared 4 bases from V and 5 bases from J, leaving 17 bases between. Germline V gene data show CDR1 as LNHDA and CDR2 as SQIVND (reference sequence). CDR3 amino acids: CASSTLRQVPTGELFF. In DNA, the CDR3 is TGTGCCAGTAGTACCCTAAGACAGGTCCCAACCGGGGAGCTGTTTTTT.